These 5 T cell receptor beta chains were sequenced from one sample in a study of blood T cell repertoires in COVID-19. Produced via immunoSEQ multiplex PCR; TCRdb's table is partial and in-frame only. In the table there are tens of thousands of clones, 86% of which are singletons. The sample comprised peripheral blood. These receptors were taken from a human donor in a cohort sampled during active COVID-19.

This sequence joins TRBV30 and TRBJ2-2, with TRBD2 matching 10 bases. Trimming took 4 bases from V and 15 from J; bases not matched to a gene: 11. The CDR3 loop spans 13 amino acids. Germline loops: CDR1 GTSNPN, CDR2 SVGIG (reference sequence). This CDR3 is CAWMVPGLANVFF. CDR3 sequence (DNA): TGTGCCTGGATGGTTCCGGGACTAGCGAATGTGTTTTTT.

This chain joins TRBV5-1 and TRBJ1-3; D is unclear. CDR1 and CDR2 (germline): SGHRS, YFSETQ. The CDR3 extends over 14 amino acids. Trimming left V 0 bases short and J 4 bases short, with 8 bases between. The CDR3: CASSLAGNGNTIYF. In nucleotides, the CDR3 is TGCGCCAGCAGCTTGGCCGGGAACGGAAACACCATATATTTT.

In this sample, this clone turned up once. This chain links TRBV7-9 with TRBJ2-5, with 7 bases matching TRBD2. V dropped 6 bases and J dropped 7; count of bases not matched to a gene: 14. This CDR3 has 15 residues. CDR1 is SEHNR, CDR2 FQNEAQ, per germline (reference sequence). The chain's CDR3 is CASSSGGRAMGTQYF. The CDR3 coding sequence is TGTGCCAGCAGTTCTGGTGGGAGGGCTATGGGGACCCAGTACTTC.

V is TRBV18 and J is TRBJ1-1, with 12 positions matching TRBD1. This CDR3 is built from 18 residues. Losses at the gene ends were 3 bases for V and 1 base for J; bases not matched to a gene: 9. CDR1 is KGHSH and CDR2 is LQKENI in the germline V gene. CDR3 sequence (DNA): TGTGCCAGCTCACCTCGGGGACAGGGGGCGCTTGGGAACACTGAAGCTTTCTTT. Residues: CASSPRGQGALGNTEAFF.

This sequence joins TRBV19 and TRBJ2-5; 13 bases are shared with TRBD2. The CDR3 has 15 residues. The germline V gene encodes CDR1 LNHDA and CDR2 SQIVND (reference sequence). Trimming at V came to 4 bases and at J to 6 bases, leaving 5 bases not matched to a gene. The CDR3 here is CASSRGTSGKQTQYF. CDR3 DNA sequence: TGTGCCAGTAGTAGAGGGACTAGCGGGAAACAGACCCAGTACTTC.